A single sample gave rise to the 15 T cell receptor beta chains below, sequenced in a study of T-cell memory formation after mild COVID-19. One entry per CDR3 protein, called by TCRdb with MiXCR from the 5' RACE reads. The sample has just under 350,000 distinct CDR3 sequences, 10% to 15% seen once; the top ten hold over 20%. Sample: PBMCs or a T cell subset sorted from them (not recorded which). These TCRs come from a man aged 18 to 35 who had mild COVID-19 (a few samples of this study predate the infection). Cell type and time point are not known.

The V and J genes are TRBV19 and TRBJ2-7, with D possibly matching TRBD1 (6 bases). This CDR3 comprises 15 residues. Germline V gene lookup returns CDR1 LNHDA and CDR2 SQIVND (reference sequence). Trimming shortened V by 7 bases and J by 7 bases, and 23 bases separated the two germline ends. The CDR3 sequence is CASNPTGFPTGEQYF. The CDR3 DNA reads as TGTGCCAGTAACCCGACAGGATTTCCGACTGGTGAGCAGTACTTC.

In its sample, this clonotype was seen a few times. This chain joins TRBV13 and TRBJ1-1; D is unclear. This CDR3 has 11 residues. In germline, CDR1 is PRHDT, CDR2 FYEKMQ (reference sequence). V lost 7 bases and J 5 bases, leaving 8 bases between the germline ends. Here the CDR3 DNA reads TGTGCCAGCAAGAGCGGGACTGAAGCTTTCTTT. Its protein product is CASKSGTEAFF.

This clonotype was seen only a few times. The rearrangement uses TRBV5-1 and TRBJ1-1, with 9 positions matching TRBD1. J lost 2 bases, V lost 7 bases, and 9 bases had no gene match. Per the germline V gene, CDR1 is SGHRS and CDR2 is YFSETQ. The CDR3 runs to 15 residues. The CDR3 loop is CASAGTGSPNTEAFF. CDR3 bases: TGCGCCAGCGCCGGGACAGGGTCTCCTAACACTGAAGCTTTCTTT.

This clonotype was counted a few times. This chain links TRBV9 with TRBJ2-2, with D tentatively TRBD2 (6 bases). V was cut by 3 bases and J by 7 bases, with 25 bases left in between. Per the germline V gene, CDR1 is SGDLS and CDR2 is YYNGEE. The CDR3 spans 18 residues. CDR3 loop: CASSAVPGLRYGNGELFF. DNA of the CDR3: TGTGCCAGCAGCGCTGTTCCGGGACTGCGGTATGGTAACGGGGAGCTGTTTTTT.

This clonotype was seen only a few times. This rearrangement joins TRBV10-3 to TRBJ2-2, with 7 bases matching TRBD2. With V trimmed by 0 bases and J by 4 bases, 11 bases remained unmatched. This CDR3 is built from 18 residues. Germline CDR1 and CDR2: ENHRY and SYGVKD. CDR3 loop: CAISESTAGTTGTGELFF. In DNA form, the CDR3 reads TGTGCCATCAGTGAGTCGACGGCCGGGACTACCGGCACCGGGGAGCTGTTTTTT.

This rearrangement joins TRBV2 to TRBJ2-3; D remains ambiguous. Germline lookup yields CDR1 SNHLY and CDR2 FYNNEI. Trimming pared 1 base from V and 9 bases from J, leaving 5 bases between. CDR3 length equals 11 residues. Written as DNA, the CDR3 is TGTGCCAGCAGTGAAGAGTTAACGCAGTATTTT. It is translated as CASSEELTQYF.

This chain uses TRBV4-1 with TRBJ2-1; D is unclear. The ends were cut back, 3 bases at V and 10 bases at J, with 19 bases in the middle. The CDR3 runs to 15 residues. Germline loops: CDR1 MGHRA, CDR2 YSYEKL. The CDR3, as DNA: TGCGCCAGCAGCCACTCCCTCGGGCCCCGCCGCGAGCAGTTCTTC. Its protein is CASSHSLGPRREQFF.

The chain recombines TRBV20-1 with TRBJ1-1; 8 nucleotides agree with TRBD1. CDR3 length equals 17 residues. In germline, CDR1 is DFQATT, CDR2 SNEGSKA (reference sequence). The V and J ends lost 3 bases and 0 bases, in that order; junction bases with no gene match: 12. This CDR3 reads CSASDGQGGALNTEAFF. The CDR3 bases are TGCAGTGCTAGCGACGGACAGGGCGGCGCGTTGAACACTGAAGCTTTCTTT.

The chain joins TRBV12-3 or TRBV12-4 to TRBJ1-2, with D possibly matching TRBD1 (5 bases). The CDR3 is 13 amino acids. V shed 6 bases and J shed 1 base, with 9 bases lying between them. The CDR3 DNA reads as TGTGCCAGCAGACTGACAGTTAACTATGGCTACACCTTC. Protein sequence: CASRLTVNYGYTF.

The chain joins TRBV20-1 to TRBJ1-6; 8 nucleotides align to TRBD1. CDR3 length equals 17 residues. From germline, CDR1 is DFQATT and CDR2 SNEGSKA (reference sequence). V lost 0 bases, J lost 4 bases, and 8 bases stayed unmatched. The CDR3 bases are TGCAGTGCTAGAGATCGTGCTGGGACAGGATATAATTCACCCCTCCACTTT. Translating gives CSARDRAGTGYNSPLHF.

In its sample, this clonotype was seen a few times. The V and J genes are TRBV12-3 or TRBV12-4 and TRBJ2-5, with 14 bases lining up with TRBD2. The CDR3 is 16 amino acids. V lost 4 bases and J lost 0; bases outside the gene matches: 1. The CDR3 DNA sequence: TGTGCCAGCAGTTGGGGACTAGCGGGGGACCAAGAGACCCAGTACTTC. Translated: CASSWGLAGDQETQYF.

The chain carries TRBV6-2 or TRBV6-3 and TRBJ2-5, with D unresolved. CDR3 size: 15 residues. V dropped 2 bases and J dropped 0 bases, with 10 bases sitting between them. Germline-derived CDR1 and CDR2 are MNHEY and SVGEGT. CDR3 sequence: CASSYLRLDQETQYF. CDR3 nucleotides: TGTGCCAGCAGTTACCTCCGGCTGGACCAAGAGACCCAGTACTTC.

Only a few counts were recorded for this clonotype. The chain is built from TRBV15 and TRBJ2-2; 8 bases align to TRBD1. CDR3 length equals 16 residues. From germline, CDR1 is LNHNV and CDR2 YYDKDF (reference sequence). J lost 3 bases, V lost 4 bases, and 7 bases had no gene match. The CDR3 nucleotides are TGTGCCACCAGCACTGGCTTGACAGGGGACACCGGGGAGCTGTTTTTT. It yields the protein CATSTGLTGDTGELFF.

The chain employs TRBV18 and TRBJ2-7; D is possibly TRBD2 (6 bases). Germline CDR1 and CDR2: KGHSH and LQKENI. The V gene lost 2 bases and the J gene lost 1 base, with 12 bases spanning the gap. The CDR3 is 15 residues long. The CDR3 nucleotides are TGTGCCAGCTCACCAGGGGGGACCCAGTCCTACGAGCAGTACTTC. Its protein is CASSPGGTQSYEQYF.

This chain links TRBV20-1 with TRBJ1-2; 7 nucleotides agree with TRBD1. The CDR3 contains 11 residues. Looked up from germline, CDR1 is DFQATT and CDR2 is SNEGSKA (reference sequence). V shed 4 bases, J shed 7 bases, and the junction held 3 bases outside the gene matches. CDR3 amino acids: CSAKTGSGYTF. The CDR3 DNA reads TGCAGTGCTAAGACAGGGAGTGGCTACACCTTC.